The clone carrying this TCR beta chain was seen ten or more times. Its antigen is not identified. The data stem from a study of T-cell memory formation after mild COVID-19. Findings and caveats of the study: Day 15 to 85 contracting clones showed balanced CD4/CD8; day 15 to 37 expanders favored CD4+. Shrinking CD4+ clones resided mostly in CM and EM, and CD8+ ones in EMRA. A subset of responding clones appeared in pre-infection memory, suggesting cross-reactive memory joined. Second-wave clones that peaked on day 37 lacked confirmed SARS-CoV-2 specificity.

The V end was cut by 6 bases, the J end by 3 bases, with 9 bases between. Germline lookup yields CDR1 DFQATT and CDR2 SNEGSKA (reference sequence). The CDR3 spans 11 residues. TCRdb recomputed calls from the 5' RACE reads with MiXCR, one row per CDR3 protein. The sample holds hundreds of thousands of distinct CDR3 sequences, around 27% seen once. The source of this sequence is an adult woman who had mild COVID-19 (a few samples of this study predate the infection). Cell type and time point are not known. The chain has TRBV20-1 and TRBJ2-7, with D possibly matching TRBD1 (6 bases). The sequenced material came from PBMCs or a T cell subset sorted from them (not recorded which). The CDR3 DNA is TGCAGTGCCGGACAGTTCTACGAGCAGTACTTC. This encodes CSAGQFYEQYF.